This T cell receptor beta chain stems from a study of blood T cell repertoires in COVID-19. Study information: Researchers got acute and convalescent COVID-19 samples from the United States, Italy and Spain.

Libraries were prepared by immunoSEQ multiplex PCR; TCRdb keeps only in-frame clonotypes and omits some of them. The top ten hold under 9.5% of the sample, which has about 180,000 clones, around 86% seen once. Germline V gene lookup returns CDR1 LNHDA and CDR2 SQIVND (reference sequence). CDR3 length: 13 residues. Trimming pared 7 bases from V and 3 bases from J, leaving 13 bases between. The sequenced sample consisted of peripheral blood. The clonotype comes from a man over 45 with active or convalescent COVID-19. The V call is TRBV19, the J call TRBJ2-7; D might be TRBD2 (5 bases). CDR3 coding DNA: TGTGCCAGTACTCCCCCTGGGAGCTACGAGCAGTACTTC. Its protein product is CASTPPGSYEQYF.